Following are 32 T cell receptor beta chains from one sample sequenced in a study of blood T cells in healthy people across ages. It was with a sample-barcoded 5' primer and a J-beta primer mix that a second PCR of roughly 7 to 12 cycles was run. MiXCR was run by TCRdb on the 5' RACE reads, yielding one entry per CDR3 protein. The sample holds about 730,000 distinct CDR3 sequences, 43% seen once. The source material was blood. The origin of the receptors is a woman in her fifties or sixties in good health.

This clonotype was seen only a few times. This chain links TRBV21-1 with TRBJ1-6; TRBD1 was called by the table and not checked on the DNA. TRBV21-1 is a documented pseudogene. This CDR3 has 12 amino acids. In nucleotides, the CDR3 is TGTGCCAGCGGACAGTATAATTCACCCCCCCACTTT. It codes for CASGQYNSPPHF.

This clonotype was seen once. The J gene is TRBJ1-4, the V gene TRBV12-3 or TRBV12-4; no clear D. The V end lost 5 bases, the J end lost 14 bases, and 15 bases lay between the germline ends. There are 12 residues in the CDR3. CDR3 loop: CASSILPKSLFF. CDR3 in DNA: TGTGCCAGCAGTATACTCCCAAAGAGTCTGTTTTTT.

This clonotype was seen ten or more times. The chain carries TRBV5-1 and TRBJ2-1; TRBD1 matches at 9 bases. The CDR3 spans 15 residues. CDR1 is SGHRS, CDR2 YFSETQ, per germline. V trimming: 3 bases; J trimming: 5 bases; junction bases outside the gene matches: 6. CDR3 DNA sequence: TGCGCCAGCAGCTATGCCGGGACAGGGAACAATGAGCAGTTCTTC. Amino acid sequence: CASSYAGTGNNEQFF.

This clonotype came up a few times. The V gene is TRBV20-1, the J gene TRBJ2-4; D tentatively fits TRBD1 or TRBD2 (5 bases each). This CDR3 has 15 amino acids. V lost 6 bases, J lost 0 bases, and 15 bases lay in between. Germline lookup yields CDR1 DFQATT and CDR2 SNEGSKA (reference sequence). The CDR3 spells CSATEGLLAKNIQYF. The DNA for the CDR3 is TGCAGTGCCACAGAGGGGCTTCTAGCCAAAAACATTCAGTACTTC.

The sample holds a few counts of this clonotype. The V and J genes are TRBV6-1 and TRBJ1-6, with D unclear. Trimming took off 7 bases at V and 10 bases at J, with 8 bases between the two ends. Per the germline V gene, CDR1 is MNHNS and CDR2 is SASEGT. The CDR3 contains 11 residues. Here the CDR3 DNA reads TGTGCCAGCAATGACCCGTCACCCCTCCACTTT. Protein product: CASNDPSPLHF.

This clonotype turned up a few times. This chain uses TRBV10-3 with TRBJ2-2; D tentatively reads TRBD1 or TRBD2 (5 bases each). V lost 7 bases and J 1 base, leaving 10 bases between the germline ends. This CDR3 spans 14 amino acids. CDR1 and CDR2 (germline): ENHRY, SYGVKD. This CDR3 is CAIKGTENTGELFF. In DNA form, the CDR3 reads TGTGCCATCAAAGGGACCGAGAACACCGGGGAGCTGTTTTTT.

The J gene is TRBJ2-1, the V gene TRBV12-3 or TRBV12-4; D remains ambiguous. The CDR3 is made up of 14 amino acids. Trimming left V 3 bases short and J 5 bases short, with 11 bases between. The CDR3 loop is CASSFMVQNNEQFF. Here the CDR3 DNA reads TGTGCCAGCAGTTTTATGGTACAAAACAATGAGCAGTTCTTC.

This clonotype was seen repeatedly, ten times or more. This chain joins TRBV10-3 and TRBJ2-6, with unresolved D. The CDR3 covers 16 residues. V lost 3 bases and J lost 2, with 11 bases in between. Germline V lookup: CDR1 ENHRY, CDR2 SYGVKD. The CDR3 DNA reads TGTGCCATCAGTGATTTGGTGAACCCTGGGGCCAACGTCCTGACTTTC. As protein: CAISDLVNPGANVLTF.

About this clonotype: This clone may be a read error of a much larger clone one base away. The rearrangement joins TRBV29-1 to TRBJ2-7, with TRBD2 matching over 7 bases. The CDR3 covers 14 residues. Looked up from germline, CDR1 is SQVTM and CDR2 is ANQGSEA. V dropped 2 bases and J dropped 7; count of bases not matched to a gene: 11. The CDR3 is CSVESAGSYNEQYF. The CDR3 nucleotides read TGCAGCGTTGAATCAGCGGGAAGCTACAATGAGCAGTACTTC.

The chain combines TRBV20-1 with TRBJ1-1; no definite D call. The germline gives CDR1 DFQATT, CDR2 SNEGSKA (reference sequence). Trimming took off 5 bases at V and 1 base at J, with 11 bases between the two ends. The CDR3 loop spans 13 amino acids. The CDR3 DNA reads TGCAGTGCTCAACCTGGAGGGAACACTGAAGCTTTCTTT. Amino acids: CSAQPGGNTEAFF.

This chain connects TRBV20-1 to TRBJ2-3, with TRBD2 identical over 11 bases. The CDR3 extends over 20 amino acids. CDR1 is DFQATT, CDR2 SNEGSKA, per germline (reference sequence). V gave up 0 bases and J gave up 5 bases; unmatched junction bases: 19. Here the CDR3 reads CSARDDLSGPGLAVRDTQYF. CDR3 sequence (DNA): TGCAGTGCTAGAGATGATCTTTCGGGCCCGGGACTAGCGGTCAGAGATACGCAGTATTTT.

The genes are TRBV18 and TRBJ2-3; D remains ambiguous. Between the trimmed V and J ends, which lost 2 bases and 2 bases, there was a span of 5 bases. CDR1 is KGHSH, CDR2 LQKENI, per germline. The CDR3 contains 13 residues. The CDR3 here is CASSPGNTDTQYF. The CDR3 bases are TGTGCCAGCTCACCAGGGAACACAGATACGCAGTATTTT.

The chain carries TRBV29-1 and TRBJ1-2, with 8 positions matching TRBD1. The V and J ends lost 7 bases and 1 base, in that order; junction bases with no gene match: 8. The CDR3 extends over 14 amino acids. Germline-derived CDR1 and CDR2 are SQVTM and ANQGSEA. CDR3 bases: TGCAGCGCCCCGACAGGGGTCCATAACTATGGCTACACCTTC. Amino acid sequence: CSAPTGVHNYGYTF.

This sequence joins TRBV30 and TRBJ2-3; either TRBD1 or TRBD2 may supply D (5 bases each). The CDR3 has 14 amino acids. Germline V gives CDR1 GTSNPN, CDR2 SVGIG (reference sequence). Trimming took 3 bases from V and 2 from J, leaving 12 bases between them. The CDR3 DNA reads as TGTGCCTGGAGGGGGGTGACAGTCACAGATACGCAGTATTTT. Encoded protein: CAWRGVTVTDTQYF.

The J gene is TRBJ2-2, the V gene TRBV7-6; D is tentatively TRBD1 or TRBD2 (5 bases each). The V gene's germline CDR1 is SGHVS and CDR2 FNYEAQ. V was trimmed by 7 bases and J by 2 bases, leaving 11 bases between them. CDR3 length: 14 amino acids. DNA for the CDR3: TGTGCCAGCAAAGGGACGACCAACACCGGGGAGCTGTTTTTT. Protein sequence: CASKGTTNTGELFF.

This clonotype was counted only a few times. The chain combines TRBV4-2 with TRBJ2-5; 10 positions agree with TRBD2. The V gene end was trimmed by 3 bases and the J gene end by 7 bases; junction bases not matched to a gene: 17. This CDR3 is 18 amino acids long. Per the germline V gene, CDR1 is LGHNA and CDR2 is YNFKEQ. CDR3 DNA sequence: TGTGCCAGCAGCCATCCTCCGGGGACTAGCGCCGTTGGGGGGACCCAGTACTTC. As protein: CASSHPPGTSAVGGTQYF.

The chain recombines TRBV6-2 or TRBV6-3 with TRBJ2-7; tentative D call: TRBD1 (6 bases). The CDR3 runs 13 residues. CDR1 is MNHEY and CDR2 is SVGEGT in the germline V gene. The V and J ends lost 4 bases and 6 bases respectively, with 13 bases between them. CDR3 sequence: CASSSGVPGEQYF. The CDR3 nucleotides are TGTGCCAGCAGTTCAGGGGTCCCTGGCGAGCAGTACTTC.

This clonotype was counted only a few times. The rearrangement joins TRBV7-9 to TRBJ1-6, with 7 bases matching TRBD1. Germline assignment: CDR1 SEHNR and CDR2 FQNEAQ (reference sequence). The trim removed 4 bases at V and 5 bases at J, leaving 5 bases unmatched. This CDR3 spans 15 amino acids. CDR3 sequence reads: CASSSPDRNNSPLHF. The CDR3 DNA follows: TGTGCCAGCAGCTCCCCGGACAGGAATAATTCACCCCTCCACTTT.

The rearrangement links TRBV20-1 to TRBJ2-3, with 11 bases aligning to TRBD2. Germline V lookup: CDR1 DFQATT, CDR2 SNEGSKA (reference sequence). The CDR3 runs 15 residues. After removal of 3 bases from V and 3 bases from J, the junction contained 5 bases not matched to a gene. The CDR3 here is CSASRASGGTDTQYF. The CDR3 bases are TGCAGTGCTAGTAGGGCTAGCGGGGGGACAGATACGCAGTATTTT.

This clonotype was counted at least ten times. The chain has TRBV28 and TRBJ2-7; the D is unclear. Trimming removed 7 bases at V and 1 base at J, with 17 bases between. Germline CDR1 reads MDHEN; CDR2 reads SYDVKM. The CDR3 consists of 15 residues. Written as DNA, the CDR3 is TGTGCCAGCACCAAACTTGGTGGGTCTTCCTACGAGCAGTACTTC. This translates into CASTKLGGSSYEQYF.

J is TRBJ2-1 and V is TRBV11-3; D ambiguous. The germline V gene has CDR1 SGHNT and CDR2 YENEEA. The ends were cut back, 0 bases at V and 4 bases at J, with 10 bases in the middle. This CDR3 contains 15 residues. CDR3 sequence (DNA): TGTGCCAGCAGCTTAGAGGCAGGAGAATACAATGAGCAGTTCTTC. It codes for CASSLEAGEYNEQFF.

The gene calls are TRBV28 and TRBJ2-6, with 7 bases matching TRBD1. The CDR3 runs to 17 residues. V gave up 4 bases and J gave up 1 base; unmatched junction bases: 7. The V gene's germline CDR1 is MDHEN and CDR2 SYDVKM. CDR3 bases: TGTGCCAGCAGTTCCGGGGACAGTACTTCTGGGGCCAACGTCCTGACTTTC. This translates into CASSSGDSTSGANVLTF.

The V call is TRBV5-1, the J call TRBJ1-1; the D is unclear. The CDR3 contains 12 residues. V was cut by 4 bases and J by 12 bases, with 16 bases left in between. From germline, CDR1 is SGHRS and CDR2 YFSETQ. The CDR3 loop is CASSNLRDVTFF. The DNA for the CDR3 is TGCGCCAGCAGCAACCTGAGAGACGTGACTTTCTTT.

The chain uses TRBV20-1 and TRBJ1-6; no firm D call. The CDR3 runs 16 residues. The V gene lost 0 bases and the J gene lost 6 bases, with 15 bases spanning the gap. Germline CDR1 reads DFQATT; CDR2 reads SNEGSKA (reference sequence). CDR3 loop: CSARDPPRRPNSPLHF. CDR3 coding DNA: TGCAGTGCTAGAGATCCCCCCAGACGACCTAATTCACCCCTCCACTTT.

CDR3 protein: CASSYSPGHPYNEQFF. CDR3 bases: TGCGCCAGCAGCTATTCTCCGGGACACCCGTACAATGAGCAGTTCTTC. The chain couples TRBV5-1 to TRBJ2-1, with a possible D match to TRBD1 (6 bases). CDR1 is SGHRS, CDR2 YFSETQ, per germline. The CDR3 is made up of 16 amino acids. Trimming removed 3 bases at V and 4 bases at J, with 17 bases between.

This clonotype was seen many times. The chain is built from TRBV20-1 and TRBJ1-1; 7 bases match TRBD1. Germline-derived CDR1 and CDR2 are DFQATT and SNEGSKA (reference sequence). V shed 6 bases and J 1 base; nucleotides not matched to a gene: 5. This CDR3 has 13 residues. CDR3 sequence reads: CSARRQGNTEAFF. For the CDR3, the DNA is TGCAGTGCCCGGAGACAGGGGAACACTGAAGCTTTCTTT.

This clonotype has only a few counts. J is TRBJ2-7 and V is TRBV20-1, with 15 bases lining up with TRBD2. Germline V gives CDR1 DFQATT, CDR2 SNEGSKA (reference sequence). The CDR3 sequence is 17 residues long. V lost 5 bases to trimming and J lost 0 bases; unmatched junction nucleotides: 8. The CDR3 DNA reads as TGCAGTGCTTCGGGACTAGCGGGAGGCCGGAGCTCCTACGAGCAGTACTTC. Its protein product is CSASGLAGGRSSYEQYF.

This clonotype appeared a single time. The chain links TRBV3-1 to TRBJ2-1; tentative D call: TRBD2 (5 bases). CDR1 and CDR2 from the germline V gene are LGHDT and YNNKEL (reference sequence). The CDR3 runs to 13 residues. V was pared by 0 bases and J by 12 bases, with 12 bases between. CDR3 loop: CASSQEERVRQFF. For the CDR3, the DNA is TGTGCCAGCAGCCAAGAGGAGAGGGTGAGGCAGTTCTTC.

CDR3 nucleotides: TGCGCCAGCAGCCCAGGGACTAGACGGGGGAGGGAGACCCAGTACTTC. This sequence encodes CASSPGTRRGRETQYF. The V gene is TRBV4-3, the J gene TRBJ2-7, with 8 nucleotides matching TRBD2. The closer fit of TRBJ2-5 to the DNA end suggests the J call may be wrong. The CDR3 has 16 residues. From germline, CDR1 is LGHNA and CDR2 YSLEER.

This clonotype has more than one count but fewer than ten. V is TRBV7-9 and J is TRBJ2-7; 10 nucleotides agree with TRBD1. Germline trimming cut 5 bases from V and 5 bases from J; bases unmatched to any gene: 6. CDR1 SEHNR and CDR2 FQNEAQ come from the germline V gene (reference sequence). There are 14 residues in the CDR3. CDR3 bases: TGTGCCAGCAGCCAAAGACAGGGGGCCAACGAGCAGTACTTC. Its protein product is CASSQRQGANEQYF.

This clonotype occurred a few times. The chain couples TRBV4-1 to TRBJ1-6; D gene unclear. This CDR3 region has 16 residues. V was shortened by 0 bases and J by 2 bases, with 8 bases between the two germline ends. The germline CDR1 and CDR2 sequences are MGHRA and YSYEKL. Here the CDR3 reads CASSQDRHPYNSPLHF. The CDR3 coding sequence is TGCGCCAGCAGCCAAGATAGACATCCCTATAATTCACCCCTCCACTTT.

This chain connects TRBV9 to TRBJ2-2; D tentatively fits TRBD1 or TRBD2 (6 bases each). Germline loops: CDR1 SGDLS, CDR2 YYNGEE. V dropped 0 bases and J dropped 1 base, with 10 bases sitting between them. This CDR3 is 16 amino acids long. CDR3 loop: CASSVEGGLNTGELFF. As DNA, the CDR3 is TGTGCCAGCAGCGTAGAAGGGGGGCTGAACACCGGGGAGCTGTTTTTT.